This T cell receptor (beta chain) emerged from a study of siplizumab effects on memory and regulatory T cells. Sequencing of each sample assayed approximately 110,000 TCR templates. TCRdb's copy holds only in-frame clones and misses some; the assay was immunoSEQ multiplex PCR. Among over 65,000 clones listed, over 90% were seen once. Germline-derived CDR1 and CDR2 are SNHLY and FYNNEI. Trimming removed 6 bases from V and 2 bases from J; junction bases left unmatched: 16. The CDR3 contains 17 residues. Regarding the study as a whole: Naive or memory phenotype was unassignable for roughly 80-96% of proliferating CD4+ or CD8+ clones.

On this clone itself: Its antigen is currently unknown.

This chain joins TRBV2 and TRBJ2-7; 7 bases fit TRBD2. The source material was CD8+ T cells sorted from blood. The clonotype comes from a human donor in good health. The CDR3 DNA sequence: TGTGCCAGCAGGGAACCCCGAGCCCAGCGGGGTCCCTACGAGCAGTACTTC. Translating it yields CASREPRAQRGPYEQYF.